Below, 20 T cell receptor beta chains from the same sample are listed, as sequenced in a study of metastatic and nonmetastatic thyroid tumors (dated by TCRdb to about 2020). Before undergoing thyroid surgery, none of the patients had been given any kind of treatment. Library method: PCR. For sequencing, an Illumina HiSeq 4000 was employed. TCRdb cleaned the public reads at Q25 with fastp, built clones with MiXCR and kept in-frame beta chains. For this sample the table gives 17,000 or so clones, of which approximately 30% were detected only once. The ten largest account for approximately 13% of the sample. The sample comprised adjacent normal tissue. These receptors originate from a female donor with papillary thyroid cancer or a benign thyroid nodule (not recorded which). Some clones in this sample may be carry-over from other donors' samples.

This rearrangement joins TRBV28 to TRBJ2-7; 7 nucleotides match TRBD1. The CDR3 is made up of 13 amino acids. The V segment lost 10 bases and the J segment 1 base; nucleotides outside the gene matches: 7. Germline CDR1 MDHEN, CDR2 SYDVKM. Here the CDR3 DNA reads TGTGCCATCCCAGACAGGGCTTCCTACGAGCAGTACTTC. Translated, it gives CAIPDRASYEQYF.

The chain is built from TRBV30 and TRBJ2-3; 7 nucleotides agree with TRBD2. V lost 6 bases, J lost 4 bases, and 16 bases stayed unmatched. The germline gives CDR1 GTSNPN, CDR2 SVGIG (reference sequence). The CDR3 runs to 16 residues. The CDR3 DNA follows: TGTGCCTGTTCCTCCCCGAGGCGGGAGTACCCAGATACGCAGTATTTT. Translating it yields CACSSPRREYPDTQYF.

The gene calls are TRBV18 and TRBJ2-1; TRBD2 matches 13 bases. This CDR3 has 15 residues. V was pared by 1 base and J by 8 bases, with 2 bases of the junction left unmatched. Germline CDR1 reads KGHSH; CDR2 reads LQKENI. The CDR3 spells CASSPRLAGGDEQFF. The CDR3 coding sequence is TGTGCCAGCTCACCACGACTAGCGGGAGGTGATGAGCAGTTCTTC.

This clone has just a few counts. The chain couples TRBV5-1 to TRBJ2-7; 7 bases line up with TRBD1. V dropped 4 bases and J dropped 5; count of bases not matched to a gene: 12. Germline loops: CDR1 SGHRS, CDR2 YFSETQ. This CDR3 region has 15 residues. The CDR3, as DNA: TGCGCCAGCAGCCGATTGTTCCCAGGGGGAAACGAGCAGTACTTC. Its translation: CASSRLFPGGNEQYF.

A few counts support this clone. The chain recombines TRBV12-3 or TRBV12-4 with TRBJ1-3; unclear D gene. The length of the CDR3 is 14 residues. V lost 3 bases and J 1 base, leaving 7 bases between the germline ends. CDR3 protein: CASSFTPSGNTIYF. CDR3 DNA sequence: TGTGCCAGCAGTTTTACGCCATCTGGAAACACCATATATTTT.

The chain uses TRBV5-1 and TRBJ2-7, with D hard to call. V was shortened by 4 bases and J by 2 bases, with 13 bases between the two germline ends. Germline loops: CDR1 SGHRS, CDR2 YFSETQ. The CDR3 totals 14 residues. This CDR3 is CASSTTTVPYEQYF. CDR3 DNA sequence: TGCGCCAGCAGCACGACGACGGTGCCCTACGAGCAGTACTTC.

This chain links TRBV6-5 with TRBJ2-3; D gene unclear. The germline gives CDR1 MNHEY, CDR2 SVGAGI. V was cut by 5 bases and J by 0 bases, with 21 bases left in between. The CDR3 runs to 18 residues. The CDR3 spells CASSRAWSPTASTDTQYF. The CDR3, as DNA: TGTGCCAGCAGTCGCGCTTGGAGCCCCACGGCTAGCACAGATACGCAGTATTTT.

This clone was observed a handful of times. The chain uses TRBV12-3 or TRBV12-4 and TRBJ2-1; possible D gene TRBD1, 6 bases. V lost 5 bases, J lost 7 bases, and 18 bases lay in between. CDR3 size: 15 residues. CDR3 region: CASSPIGGERNEQFF. CDR3 nucleotides: TGTGCCAGCAGTCCTATAGGGGGAGAGAGGAATGAGCAGTTCTTC.

The V and J genes are TRBV2 and TRBJ1-2, with 8 bases aligning to TRBD1. The CDR3 consists of 12 residues. CDR1 and CDR2 from the germline V gene are SNHLY and FYNNEI. The junction had 4 bases not matched to a gene; V was cut back by 9 bases and J by 4 bases. In nucleotides, the CDR3 is TGTGCCAGTGGGGACAGGAGCTATGGCTACACCTTC. Amino acid sequence: CASGDRSYGYTF.

A few counts support this clone. This rearrangement joins TRBV27 to TRBJ2-3, with TRBD2 matching 10 bases. The V gene end was trimmed by 3 bases and the J gene end by 4 bases; junction bases not matched to a gene: 7. The CDR3 sequence is 16 residues long. Germline lookup yields CDR1 MNHEY and CDR2 SMNVEV (reference sequence). The CDR3 coding sequence is TGTGCCAGCAGTTTGCGAGCGGGAGGGCGGGCAGATACGCAGTATTTT. As protein: CASSLRAGGRADTQYF.

The J gene is TRBJ2-2, the V gene TRBV6-4, with TRBD1 identical over 7 bases. Germline CDR1 MRHNA, CDR2 SNTAGT. Losses at the gene ends were 6 bases for V and 4 bases for J; bases not matched to a gene: 8. The CDR3 has 15 amino acids. Written as DNA, the CDR3 is TGTGCCAGCAGCCCACAGGGGCGAGGCACCGGGGAGCTGTTTTTT. It translates to CASSPQGRGTGELFF.

The gene calls are TRBV11-1 and TRBJ2-1; TRBD2 matches 12 bases. CDR1 SGHAT and CDR2 FQDESV come from the germline V gene (reference sequence). V lost 5 bases to trimming and J lost 5 bases; unmatched junction nucleotides: 4. CDR3 length: 15 residues. CDR3 sequence (DNA): TGTGCCAGCAGCCCCGGACTAGCGGGAAACAATGAGCAGTTCTTC. The encoded protein is CASSPGLAGNNEQFF.

The chain has TRBV11-2 and TRBJ2-7; D uncertain. V was trimmed by 2 bases and J by 0 bases, leaving 14 bases between them. CDR1 and CDR2 (germline): SGHAT, FQNNGV. The CDR3 extends over 16 amino acids. In DNA form, the CDR3 reads TGTGCCAGCAGCTTATTTTCCAGAGCTCTCTCCTACGAGCAGTACTTC. It translates to CASSLFSRALSYEQYF.

The CDR3 loop reads CASSLDGYGGELFF. The CDR3 nucleotides are TGTGCCAGCAGTTTAGACGGGTATGGCGGGGAGCTGTTTTTT. The V and J genes are TRBV12-3 or TRBV12-4 and TRBJ2-2; no definite D call. With 1 base removed from V and 7 bases from J, the gap between germline ends came to 10 bases. CDR3 length equals 14 residues.

This clone turned up a few times. The V gene is TRBV19, the J gene TRBJ1-5, with D perhaps TRBD1 (5 bases). Germline CDR1 LNHDA, CDR2 SQIVND (reference sequence). This CDR3 comprises 14 residues. V shed 5 bases and J shed 2 bases, with 10 bases lying between them. The CDR3 DNA is TGTGCCAGTAGTGGTGGGGGAGGCAATCAGCCCCAGCATTTT. Translating gives CASSGGGGNQPQHF.

The chain is built from TRBV5-1 and TRBJ2-7; D not certain. Per germline, CDR1 SGHRS and CDR2 YFSETQ. CDR3 size: 12 residues. Trimming cost V 4 bases and J 5 bases, with 10 bases left between them. In nucleotides, the CDR3 is TGCGCCAGCAGCGCTCTAGGCCACGAGCAGTACTTC. Protein sequence: CASSALGHEQYF.

In this sample, this clone turned up a few times. The CDR3 DNA is TGTGCCAGCAGTCCACTCGGTGTGGGACTAGTCTACAATGAGCAGTTCTTC. Protein: CASSPLGVGLVYNEQFF. V and J are TRBV27 and TRBJ2-1; TRBD2 matches at 8 bases. CDR3 length equals 17 residues. Germline V gives CDR1 MNHEY, CDR2 SMNVEV (reference sequence). J lost 3 bases, V lost 5 bases, and 12 bases had no gene match.

This clone occurred a few times. The genes are TRBV30 and TRBJ1-1; no definite D call. This CDR3 has 14 amino acids. Germline CDR1 reads GTSNPN; CDR2 reads SVGIG (reference sequence). V was cut by 0 bases and J by 2 bases, with 10 bases left in between. The chain's CDR3 is CAWSVLPGNTEAFF. Written as DNA, the CDR3 is TGTGCCTGGAGTGTACTCCCAGGAAACACTGAAGCTTTCTTT.

This clone was seen more than once but under ten times. This chain connects TRBV20-1 to TRBJ2-7, with TRBD2 matching over 7 bases. This CDR3 has 15 amino acids. The germline CDR1 and CDR2 sequences are DFQATT and SNEGSKA (reference sequence). V lost 1 base, J lost 2 bases, and 8 bases stayed unmatched. The CDR3 reads CSARGMSGATYEQYF. In DNA form, the CDR3 reads TGCAGTGCTAGAGGGATGAGCGGGGCAACCTACGAGCAGTACTTC.

The chain combines TRBV27 with TRBJ1-5; TRBD1 matches 10 bases. Germline V gives CDR1 MNHEY, CDR2 SMNVEV (reference sequence). V lost 4 bases, J lost 4 bases, and 16 bases stayed unmatched. The CDR3 runs to 19 residues. The CDR3 reads CASSSGTGVRGTGNQPQHF. DNA for the CDR3: TGTGCCAGCAGTTCCGGGACAGGGGTAAGAGGTACCGGTAATCAGCCCCAGCATTTT.